This TCR beta chain was captured by sequencing in a study of identical twins. Study-level findings and limits: Beta out-of-frame sequences displayed a weaker excess of sharing between twins.

A word on this clonotype: Its antigen remains unknown. This may be a read error: a much more frequent sequence differs by one nucleotide.

One entry per CDR3 protein results from TCRdb running MiXCR on the 5' RACE reads. The sample yields some 1,600,000 distinct CDR3 sequences, about 30% seen once. This CDR3 is 12 amino acids long. The chain employs TRBV12-3 or TRBV12-4 and TRBJ2-4, with D tentatively TRBD2 (6 bases). Matching the DNA end better, TRBJ2-7 makes the J call doubtful. The clonotype was recovered from a newborn girl in good health. The sequenced sample consisted of cord blood. The CDR3 loop is CANTFRGSEQYF. DNA for the CDR3: TGTGCCAACACATTTCGGGGGTCCGAGCAGTACTTC.